One and the same sample provided the 17 T cell receptor beta chains below, sequenced in a study of beta chain features in type 1 diabetes. Since all of the isolated RNA was reverse transcribed, expressed TCRB transcripts were what got sequenced. Only in-frame clones appear in the TCRdb table, and some are missing; sequencing was by immunoSEQ multiplex PCR. The table has 150,000 to 180,000 clones, approximately 10% seen once. Sequencing input: central memory CD4+ T cells from blood. The receptor set was obtained from a man between 18 and 29 years old in good health.

This clone was seen only a few times. J is TRBJ2-2 and V is TRBV7-3, with TRBD2 matching 9 bases. J gave up 0 bases and V 6 bases, and 11 bases lay outside the gene matches. The CDR3 length is 18 residues. Germline V gene lookup returns CDR1 SGHTA and CDR2 FQGTGA. The CDR3: CASSLRGSGRTNTGELFF. DNA of the CDR3: TGTGCCAGCAGTCTAAGGGGTAGCGGGAGAACGAACACCGGGGAGCTGTTTTTT.

The CDR3 protein is CASRAGPQETQYF. CDR3 coding DNA: TGTGCCAGCAGGGCAGGGCCCCAAGAGACCCAGTACTTC. The chain is built from TRBV11-2 and TRBJ2-5; tentative D call: TRBD1 (5 bases). Germline-derived CDR1 and CDR2 are SGHAT and FQNNGV. The CDR3 has 13 residues. The V and J ends lost 6 bases and 1 base respectively, with 9 bases between them.

A note on this clone: At one end the junction does not follow the germline gene, possibly because of a read error. The chain uses TRBV10-3 and TRBJ1-6, with TRBD1 matching 9 bases. CDR1 and CDR2 (germline): ENHRY, SYGVKD. The CDR3 covers 16 residues. CDR3 coding DNA: TGTGCCAGCAGTTCGGGGACAGGGACCTATAATTCACCCCTCCACTTT. Translating gives CASSSGTGTYNSPLHF.

This clone showed up just a few times. V gene TRBV5-1 combines with J gene TRBJ2-7; D uncertain. The germline CDR1 and CDR2 sequences are SGHRS and YFSETQ. The CDR3 length is 13 residues. With 1 base removed from V and 3 bases from J, the gap between germline ends came to 8 bases. The CDR3 DNA is TGCGCCAGCAGCTTGTCACTTGACTACGAGCAGTACTTC. Its translation: CASSLSLDYEQYF.

This sequence joins TRBV2 and TRBJ2-1; no clear D gene. Trimming stripped 4 bases from V and 4 bases from J, with 11 bases between. The CDR3 covers 14 residues. Germline CDR1 is SNHLY and CDR2 is FYNNEI. CDR3 protein: CASSVVRQYNEQFF. For the CDR3, the DNA is TGTGCCAGCAGTGTGGTTCGCCAGTACAATGAGCAGTTCTTC.

There are a few counts of this clone. The chain has TRBV18 and TRBJ1-5, with a tentative D call TRBD1 (6 bases). This CDR3 region has 15 residues. V was clipped by 2 bases and J by 5 bases, with 13 bases between them. Germline V lookup: CDR1 KGHSH, CDR2 LQKENI. CDR3 sequence (DNA): TGTGCCAGCTCACCAGGAAGGACAGATTATCAGCCCCAGCATTTT. Translated, it gives CASSPGRTDYQPQHF.

The rearrangement uses TRBV30 and TRBJ1-1; D not certain. V lost 0 bases to trimming and J lost 2 bases, with 10 bases between them. This CDR3 is built from 14 residues. Germline V gene data show CDR1 as GTSNPN and CDR2 as SVGIG (reference sequence). The chain's CDR3 is CAWSVRSENTEAFF. CDR3 bases: TGTGCCTGGAGTGTAAGATCGGAAAACACTGAAGCTTTCTTT.

V and J are TRBV18 and TRBJ2-5; D might be TRBD2 (5 bases). CDR3 size: 11 residues. Trimming removed 6 bases from V and 5 bases from J, with 7 bases in between. Germline V gene lookup returns CDR1 KGHSH and CDR2 LQKENI. Here the CDR3 DNA reads TGTGCCAGCTCTTGGGAGGAGACCCAGTACTTC. Translation: CASSWEETQYF.

This clone has ten or more counts. The J gene is TRBJ1-5, the V gene TRBV7-9; TRBD1 is a possible D gene (6 bases). This CDR3 has 15 amino acids. Germline lookup yields CDR1 SEHNR and CDR2 FQNEAQ (reference sequence). V gave up 5 bases and J gave up 4 bases, with 15 bases separating them. Here the CDR3 DNA reads TGTGCCAGCAGCCTTACAGGGTCGGGGAATCAGCCCCAGCATTTT. Translated, it gives CASSLTGSGNQPQHF.

This clone was observed a few times. The CDR3 nucleotides read TGTGCCATCAAGAGGGACTTGGGAGCTTACGAGCAGTACTTC. It encodes CAIKRDLGAYEQYF. This chain uses TRBV10-3 with TRBJ2-7, with D perhaps matching TRBD2 (6 bases). V was trimmed by 7 bases and J by 4 bases, leaving 17 bases between them. CDR1 is ENHRY and CDR2 is SYGVKD in the germline V gene. The CDR3 loop spans 14 amino acids.

This clone has more than one count but fewer than ten. V usage is TRBV30 and J usage is TRBJ2-5; TRBD1 matches at 9 bases. The trim removed 0 bases at V and 2 bases at J, leaving 7 bases unmatched. The CDR3 runs 16 residues. CDR1 GTSNPN and CDR2 SVGIG come from the germline V gene (reference sequence). Here the CDR3 DNA reads TGTGCCTGGAGTGTAAGGGGACAGGGAAAGCAAGAGACCCAGTACTTC. This translates into CAWSVRGQGKQETQYF.

This chain links TRBV7-2 with TRBJ1-5; 9 nucleotides align to TRBD1. Germline-derived CDR1 and CDR2 are SGHTA and FQGNSA. V lost 3 bases, J lost 4 bases, and 1 base stayed unmatched. The CDR3 is made up of 14 amino acids. The CDR3 spells CASSFGQGNQPQHF. DNA for the CDR3: TGTGCCAGCAGCTTTGGACAGGGGAATCAGCCCCAGCATTTT.

The V and J genes are TRBV7-3 and TRBJ1-2; D is unclear. The CDR3 runs to 13 residues. The V and J ends lost 5 bases and 0 bases respectively, with 7 bases between them. Per germline, CDR1 SGHTA and CDR2 FQGTGA. CDR3 sequence reads: CASSPDPNYGYTF. The CDR3 DNA reads as TGTGCCAGCAGCCCCGACCCTAACTATGGCTACACCTTC.

This rearrangement joins TRBV20-1 to TRBJ2-3; the D is unclear. From germline, CDR1 is DFQATT and CDR2 SNEGSKA (reference sequence). Between the trimmed V and J ends, which lost 5 bases and 6 bases, there was a span of 9 bases. The CDR3 sequence is 11 residues long. Here the CDR3 DNA reads TGCAGTGCTCCTCGTAAGGATACGCAGTATTTT. The encoded protein is CSAPRKDTQYF.

This chain links TRBV7-9 with TRBJ1-1, with unresolved D. The CDR3 covers 16 residues. V lost 7 bases to trimming and J lost 4 bases, with 22 bases between them. The germline V gene encodes CDR1 SEHNR and CDR2 FQNEAQ (reference sequence). CDR3 nucleotide sequence: TGTGCCAGCACCCCCGGCGATTGGGCCGCGGGCACTGAAGCTTTCTTT. It yields the protein CASTPGDWAAGTEAFF.

This clone has a handful of counts. This chain uses TRBV2 with TRBJ2-5, with a possible D match to TRBD2 (6 bases). This CDR3 is built from 13 residues. The V end lost 1 base, the J end lost 7 bases, and 10 bases lay between the germline ends. The germline gives CDR1 SNHLY, CDR2 FYNNEI. The CDR3 DNA is TGTGCCAGCAGTGAAGGAAAGGGAGGGACCCAGTACTTC. Amino acid sequence: CASSEGKGGTQYF.

The sample holds a few counts of this clone. The chain couples TRBV7-9 to TRBJ1-6; 9 positions match TRBD1. The length of the CDR3 is 16 residues. V lost 4 bases and J lost 4; bases outside the gene matches: 5. CDR1 and CDR2 (germline): SEHNR, FQNEAQ (reference sequence). CDR3 nucleotide sequence: TGTGCCAGCAGCTCTACAGGGGGCGGGTATAATTCACCCCTCCACTTT. This encodes CASSSTGGGYNSPLHF.